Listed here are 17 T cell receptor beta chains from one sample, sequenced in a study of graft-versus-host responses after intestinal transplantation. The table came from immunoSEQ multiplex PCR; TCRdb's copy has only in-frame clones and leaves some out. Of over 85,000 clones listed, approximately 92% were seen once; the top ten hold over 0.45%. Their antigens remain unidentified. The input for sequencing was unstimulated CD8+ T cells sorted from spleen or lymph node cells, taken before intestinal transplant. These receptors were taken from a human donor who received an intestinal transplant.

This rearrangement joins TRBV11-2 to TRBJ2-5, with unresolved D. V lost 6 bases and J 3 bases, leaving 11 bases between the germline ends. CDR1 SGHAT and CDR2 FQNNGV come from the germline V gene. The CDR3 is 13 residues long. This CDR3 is CASRVPLEETQYF. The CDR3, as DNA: TGTGCCAGCAGAGTCCCCCTAGAAGAGACCCAGTACTTC.

The CDR3 sequence is CASSQGTGDTEAFF. The CDR3 coding sequence is TGCGCCAGCAGCCAGGGTACAGGGGACACTGAAGCTTTCTTT. J is TRBJ1-1 and V is TRBV4-3, with 7 bases fitting TRBD1. The germline V gene has CDR1 LGHNA and CDR2 YSLEER. The CDR3 consists of 14 residues. V lost 3 bases, J lost 3 bases, and 4 bases stayed unmatched.

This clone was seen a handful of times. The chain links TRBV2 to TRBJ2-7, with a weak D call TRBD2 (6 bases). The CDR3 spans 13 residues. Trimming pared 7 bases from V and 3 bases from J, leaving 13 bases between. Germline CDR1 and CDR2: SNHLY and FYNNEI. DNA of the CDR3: TGTGCCAGCATCGCGGGGCTCCTCTACGAGCAGTACTTC. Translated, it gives CASIAGLLYEQYF.

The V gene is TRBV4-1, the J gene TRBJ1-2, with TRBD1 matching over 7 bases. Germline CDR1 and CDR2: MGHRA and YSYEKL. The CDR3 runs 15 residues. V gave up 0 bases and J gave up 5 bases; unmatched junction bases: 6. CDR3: CASSQDATGWYGYTF. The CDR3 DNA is TGCGCCAGCAGCCAAGACGCGACAGGGTGGTATGGCTACACCTTC.

Here the CDR3 reads CASSLLSGDSYEQYF. CDR3 in DNA: TGTGCCAGCAGTTTACTAAGCGGAGATTCCTACGAGCAGTACTTC. V and J are TRBV27 and TRBJ2-7; a weak D match, TRBD2 (5 bases). Per germline, CDR1 MNHEY and CDR2 SMNVEV (reference sequence). Trimming shortened V by 2 bases and J by 1 base, and 12 bases separated the two germline ends. This CDR3 has 15 amino acids.

This chain's CDR3 is CASSFGGTNTEAFF. Here the CDR3 DNA reads TGTGCCAGCAGTTTCGGGGGAACAAACACTGAAGCTTTCTTT. V gene TRBV27 combines with J gene TRBJ1-1; the D gene is possibly TRBD1 (5 bases). In germline, CDR1 is MNHEY, CDR2 SMNVEV (reference sequence). This CDR3 has 14 amino acids. V was clipped by 3 bases and J by 2 bases, with 10 bases between them.

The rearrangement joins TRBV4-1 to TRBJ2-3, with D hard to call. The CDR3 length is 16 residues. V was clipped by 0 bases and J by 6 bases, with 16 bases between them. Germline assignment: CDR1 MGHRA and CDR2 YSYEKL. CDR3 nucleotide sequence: TGCGCCAGCAGCCAAGATAATTCAATACGTGCGGATACGCAGTATTTT. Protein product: CASSQDNSIRADTQYF.

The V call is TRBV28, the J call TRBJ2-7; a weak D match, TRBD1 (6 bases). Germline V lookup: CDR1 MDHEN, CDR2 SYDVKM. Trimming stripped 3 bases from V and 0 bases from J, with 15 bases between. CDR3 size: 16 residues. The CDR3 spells CASSLLQGLGSYEQYF. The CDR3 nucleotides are TGTGCCAGCAGTTTGCTACAGGGTTTGGGCTCCTACGAGCAGTACTTC.

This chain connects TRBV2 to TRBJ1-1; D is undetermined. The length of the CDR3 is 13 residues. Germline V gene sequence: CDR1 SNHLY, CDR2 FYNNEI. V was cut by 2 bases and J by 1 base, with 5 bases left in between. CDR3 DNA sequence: TGTGCCAGCAGTGAACAGCGGAACACTGAAGCTTTCTTT. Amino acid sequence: CASSEQRNTEAFF.

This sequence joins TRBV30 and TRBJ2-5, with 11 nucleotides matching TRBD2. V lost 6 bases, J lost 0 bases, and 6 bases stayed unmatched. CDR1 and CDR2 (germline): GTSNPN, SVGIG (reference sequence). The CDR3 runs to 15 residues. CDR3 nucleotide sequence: TGTGCCTGTGGGGCTAGCGGGGGGCACCAAGAGACCCAGTACTTC. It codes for CACGASGGHQETQYF.

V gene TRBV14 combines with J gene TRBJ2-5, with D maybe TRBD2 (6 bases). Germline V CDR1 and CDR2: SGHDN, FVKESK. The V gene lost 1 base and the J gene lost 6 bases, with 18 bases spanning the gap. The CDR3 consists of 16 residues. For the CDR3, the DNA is TGTGCCAGCAGCCAAGGGGGGAGGAGGGCCTTGAAGACCCAGTACTTC. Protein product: CASSQGGRRALKTQYF.

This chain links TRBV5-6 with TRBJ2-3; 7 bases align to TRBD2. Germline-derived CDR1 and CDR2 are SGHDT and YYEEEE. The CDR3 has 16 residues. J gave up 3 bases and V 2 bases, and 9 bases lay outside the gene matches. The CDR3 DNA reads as TGTGCCAGCAGCTTAAGTCGCGGGAGATGGACAGATACGCAGTATTTT. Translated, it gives CASSLSRGRWTDTQYF.

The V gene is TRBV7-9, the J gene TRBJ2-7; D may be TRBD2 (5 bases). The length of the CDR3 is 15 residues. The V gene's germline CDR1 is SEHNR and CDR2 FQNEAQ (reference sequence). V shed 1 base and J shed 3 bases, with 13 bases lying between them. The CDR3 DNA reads TGTGCCAGCAGCTTAGATTCGGGGATCCTCTACGAGCAGTACTTC. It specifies CASSLDSGILYEQYF.

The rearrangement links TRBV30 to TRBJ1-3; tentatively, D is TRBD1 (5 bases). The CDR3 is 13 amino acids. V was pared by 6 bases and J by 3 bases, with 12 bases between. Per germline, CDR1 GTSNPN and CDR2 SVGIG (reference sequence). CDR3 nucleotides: TGTGCCTGCCTAGGGGTTTTTGGAAACACCATATATTTT. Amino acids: CACLGVFGNTIYF.

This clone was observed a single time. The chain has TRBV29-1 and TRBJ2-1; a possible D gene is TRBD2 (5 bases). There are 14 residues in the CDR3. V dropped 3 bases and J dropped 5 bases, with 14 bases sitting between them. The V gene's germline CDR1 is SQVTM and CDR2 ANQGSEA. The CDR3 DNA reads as TGCAGCGTTGATGTGAGGGATGTGGACAATGAGCAGTTCTTC. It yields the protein CSVDVRDVDNEQFF.

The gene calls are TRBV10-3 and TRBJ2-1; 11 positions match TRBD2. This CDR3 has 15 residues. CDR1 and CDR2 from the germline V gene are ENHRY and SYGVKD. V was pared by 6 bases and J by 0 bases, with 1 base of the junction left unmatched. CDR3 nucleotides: TGTGCCATCAGAACTAGCGGGAGCTCCTACAATGAGCAGTTCTTC. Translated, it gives CAIRTSGSSYNEQFF.

In DNA, the CDR3 is TGTGCCAGTAGTATAAAGGTAGCGGGAGCGGGTCCAAACAATGAGCAGTTCTTC. It translates to CASSIKVAGAGPNNEQFF. This chain uses TRBV19 with TRBJ2-1, with 9 bases aligning to TRBD2. Germline V CDR1 and CDR2: LNHDA, SQIVND (reference sequence). The length of the CDR3 is 18 residues. The J segment lost 5 bases and the V segment lost 2 bases, leaving 13 bases of the junction unmatched. The whole variable domain, remainder taken from reference TRBV19 and TRBJ2-1, is DGGITQSPKYLFRKEGQNVTLSCEQNLNHDAMYWYRQDPGQGLRLIYYSQIVNDFQKGDIAEGYSVSREKKESFPLTVTSAQKNPTAFYLCASSIKVAGAGPNNEQFFGPGTRLTVL.